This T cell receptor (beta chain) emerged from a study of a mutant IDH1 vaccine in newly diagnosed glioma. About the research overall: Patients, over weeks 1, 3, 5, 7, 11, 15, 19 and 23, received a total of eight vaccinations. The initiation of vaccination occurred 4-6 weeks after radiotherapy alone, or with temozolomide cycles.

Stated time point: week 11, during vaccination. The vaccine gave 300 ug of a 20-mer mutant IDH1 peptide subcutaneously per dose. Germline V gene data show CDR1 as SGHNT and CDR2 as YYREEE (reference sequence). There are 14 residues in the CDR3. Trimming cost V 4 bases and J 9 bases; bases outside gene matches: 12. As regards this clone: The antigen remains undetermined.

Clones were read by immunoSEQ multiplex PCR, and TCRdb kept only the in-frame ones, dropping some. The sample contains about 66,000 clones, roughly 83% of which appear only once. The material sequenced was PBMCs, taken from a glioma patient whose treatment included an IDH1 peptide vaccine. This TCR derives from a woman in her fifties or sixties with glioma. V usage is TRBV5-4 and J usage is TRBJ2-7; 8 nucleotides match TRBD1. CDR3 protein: CASSPDRENFGQYF. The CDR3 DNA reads TGTGCCAGCAGCCCGGACAGGGAAAATTTCGGGCAGTACTTC.